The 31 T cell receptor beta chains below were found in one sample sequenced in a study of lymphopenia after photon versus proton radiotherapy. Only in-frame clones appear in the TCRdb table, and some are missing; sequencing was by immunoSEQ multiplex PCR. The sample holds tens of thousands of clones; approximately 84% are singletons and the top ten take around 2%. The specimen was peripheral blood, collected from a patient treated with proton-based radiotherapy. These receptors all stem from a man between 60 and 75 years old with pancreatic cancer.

The CDR3 spells CASSGGGRRYEKLFF. The CDR3 nucleotides read TGTGCCAGTAGTGGGGGGGGCAGAAGATATGAAAAACTGTTTTTT. The V gene is TRBV19, the J gene TRBJ1-4; possibly TRBD1 for D (6 bases). Germline CDR1 reads LNHDA; CDR2 reads SQIVND (reference sequence). Trimming left V 5 bases short and J 6 bases short, with 16 bases between. The CDR3 consists of 15 residues.

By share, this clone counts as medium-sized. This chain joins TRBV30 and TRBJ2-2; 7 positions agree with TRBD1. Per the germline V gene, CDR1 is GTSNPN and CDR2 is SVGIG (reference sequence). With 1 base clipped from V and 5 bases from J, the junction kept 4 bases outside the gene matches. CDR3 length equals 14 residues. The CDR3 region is CAWSGRQGTGELFF. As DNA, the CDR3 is TGTGCCTGGAGTGGCCGACAGGGTACCGGGGAGCTGTTTTTT.

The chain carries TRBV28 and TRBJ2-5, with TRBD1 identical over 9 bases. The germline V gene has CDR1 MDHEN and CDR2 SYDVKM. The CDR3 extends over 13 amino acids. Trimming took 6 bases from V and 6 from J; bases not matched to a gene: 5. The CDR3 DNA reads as TGTGCCAGCAGCCTACAGGGGGCGAAGACCCAGTACTTC. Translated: CASSLQGAKTQYF.

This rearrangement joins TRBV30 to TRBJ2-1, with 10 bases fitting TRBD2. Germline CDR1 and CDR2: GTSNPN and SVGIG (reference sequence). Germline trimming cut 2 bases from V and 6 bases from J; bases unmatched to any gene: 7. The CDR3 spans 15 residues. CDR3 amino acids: CAWSFPSGRANEQFF. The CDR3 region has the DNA TGTGCCTGGAGTTTTCCGAGCGGGAGGGCCAATGAGCAGTTCTTC.

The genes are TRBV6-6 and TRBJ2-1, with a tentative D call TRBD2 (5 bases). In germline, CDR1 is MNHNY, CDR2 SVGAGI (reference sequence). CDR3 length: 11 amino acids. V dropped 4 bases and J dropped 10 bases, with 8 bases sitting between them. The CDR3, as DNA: TGTGCCAGCAGTTTTGGGGAGGAGCAGTTCTTC. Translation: CASSFGEEQFF.

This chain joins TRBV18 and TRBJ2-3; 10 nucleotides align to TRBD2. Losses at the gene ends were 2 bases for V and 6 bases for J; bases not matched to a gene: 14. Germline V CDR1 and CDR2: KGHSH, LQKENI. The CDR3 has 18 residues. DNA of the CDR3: TGTGCCAGCTCACCAGTGGTTGGGGCTAGCGGGAGCTGGGATACGCAGTATTTT. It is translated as CASSPVVGASGSWDTQYF.

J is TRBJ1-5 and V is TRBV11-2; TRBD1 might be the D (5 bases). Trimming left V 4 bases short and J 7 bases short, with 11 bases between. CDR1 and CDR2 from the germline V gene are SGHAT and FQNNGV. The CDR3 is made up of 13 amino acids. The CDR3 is CASSSGHGQPQHF. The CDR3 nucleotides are TGTGCCAGCAGCTCAGGGCATGGGCAGCCCCAGCATTTT.

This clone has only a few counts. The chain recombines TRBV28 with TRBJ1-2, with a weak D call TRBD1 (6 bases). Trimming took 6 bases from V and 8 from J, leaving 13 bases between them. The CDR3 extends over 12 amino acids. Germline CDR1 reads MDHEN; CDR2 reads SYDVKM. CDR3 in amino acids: CASRLQGYGYTF. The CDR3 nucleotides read TGTGCCAGCAGACTACAGGGATACGGCTACACCTTC.

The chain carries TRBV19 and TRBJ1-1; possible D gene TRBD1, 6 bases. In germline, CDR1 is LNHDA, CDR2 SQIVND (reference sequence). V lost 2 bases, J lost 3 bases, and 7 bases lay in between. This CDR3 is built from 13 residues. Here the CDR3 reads CASSIQGYTEAFF. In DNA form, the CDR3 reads TGTGCCAGTAGTATACAGGGGTACACTGAAGCTTTCTTT.

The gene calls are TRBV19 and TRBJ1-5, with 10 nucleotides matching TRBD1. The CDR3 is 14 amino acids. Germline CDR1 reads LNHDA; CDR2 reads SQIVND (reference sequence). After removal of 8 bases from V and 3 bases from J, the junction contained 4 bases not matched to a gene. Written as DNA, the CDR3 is TGTGCCAGTTCGGACAGGGGGATCAATCAGCCCCAGCATTTT. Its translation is CASSDRGINQPQHF.

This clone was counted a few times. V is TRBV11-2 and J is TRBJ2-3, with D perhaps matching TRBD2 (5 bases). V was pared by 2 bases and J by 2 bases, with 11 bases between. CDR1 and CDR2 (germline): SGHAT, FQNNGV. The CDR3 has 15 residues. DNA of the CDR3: TGTGCCAGCAGCTTAACCGCGGGCCCCACAGATACGCAGTATTTT. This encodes CASSLTAGPTDTQYF.

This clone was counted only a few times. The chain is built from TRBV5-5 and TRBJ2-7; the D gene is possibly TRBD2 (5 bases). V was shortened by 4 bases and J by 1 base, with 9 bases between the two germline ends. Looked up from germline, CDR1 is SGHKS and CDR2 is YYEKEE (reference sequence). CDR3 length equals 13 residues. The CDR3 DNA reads TGTGCCAGCAGCCCGAGGGTTTCCTACGAGCAGTACTTC. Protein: CASSPRVSYEQYF.

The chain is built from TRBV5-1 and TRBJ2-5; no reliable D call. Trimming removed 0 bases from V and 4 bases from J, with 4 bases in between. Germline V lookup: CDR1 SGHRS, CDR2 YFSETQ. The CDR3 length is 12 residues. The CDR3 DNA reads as TGCGCCAGCAGCTTGGTTGGAGAGACCCAGTACTTC. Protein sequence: CASSLVGETQYF.

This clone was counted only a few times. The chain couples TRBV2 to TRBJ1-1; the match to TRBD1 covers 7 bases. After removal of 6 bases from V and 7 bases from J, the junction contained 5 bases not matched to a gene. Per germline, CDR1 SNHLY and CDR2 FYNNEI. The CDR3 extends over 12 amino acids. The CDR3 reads CASRQGTVEAFF. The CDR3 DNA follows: TGTGCCAGCAGACAGGGGACCGTTGAAGCTTTCTTT.

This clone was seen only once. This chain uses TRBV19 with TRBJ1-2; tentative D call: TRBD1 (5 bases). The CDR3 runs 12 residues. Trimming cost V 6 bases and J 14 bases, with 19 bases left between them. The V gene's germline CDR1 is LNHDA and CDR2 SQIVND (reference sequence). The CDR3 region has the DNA TGTGCCAGTAGCCGGCGCCGGGACCCTTTAACCTTC. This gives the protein CASSRRRDPLTF.

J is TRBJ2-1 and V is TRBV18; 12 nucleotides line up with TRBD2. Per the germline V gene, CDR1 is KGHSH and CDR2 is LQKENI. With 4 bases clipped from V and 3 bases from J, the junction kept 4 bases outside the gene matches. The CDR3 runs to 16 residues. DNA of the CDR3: TGTGCCAGCTCACTTCCGGGACTAGCGGGCTACAATGAGCAGTTCTTC. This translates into CASSLPGLAGYNEQFF.

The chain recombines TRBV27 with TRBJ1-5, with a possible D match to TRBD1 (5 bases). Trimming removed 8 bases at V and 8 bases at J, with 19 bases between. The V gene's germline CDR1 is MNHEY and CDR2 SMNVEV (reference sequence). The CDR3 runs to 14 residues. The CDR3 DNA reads TGTGCCAGCCGCTGGAAAGTAGGAGGGGAGCCCCAGCATTTT. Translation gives CASRWKVGGEPQHF.

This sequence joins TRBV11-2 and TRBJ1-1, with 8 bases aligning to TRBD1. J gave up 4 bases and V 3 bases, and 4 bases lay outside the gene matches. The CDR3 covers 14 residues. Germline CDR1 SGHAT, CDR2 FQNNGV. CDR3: CASSFQGAVTEAFF. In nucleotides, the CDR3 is TGTGCCAGCAGCTTCCAGGGGGCAGTCACTGAAGCTTTCTTT.

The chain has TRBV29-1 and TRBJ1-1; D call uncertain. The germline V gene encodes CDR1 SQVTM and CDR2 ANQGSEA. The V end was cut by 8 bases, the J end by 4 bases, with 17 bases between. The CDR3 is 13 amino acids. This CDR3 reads CSPEGLVGTEAFF. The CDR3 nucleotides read TGCAGCCCCGAGGGTCTGGTTGGCACTGAAGCTTTCTTT. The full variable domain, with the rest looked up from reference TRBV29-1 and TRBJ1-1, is SAVISQKPSRDICQRGTSLTIQCQVDSQVTMMFWYRQQPGQSLTLIATANQGSEATYESGFVIDKFPISRPNLTFSTLTVSNMSPEDSSIYLCSPEGLVGTEAFFGQGTRLTVV.

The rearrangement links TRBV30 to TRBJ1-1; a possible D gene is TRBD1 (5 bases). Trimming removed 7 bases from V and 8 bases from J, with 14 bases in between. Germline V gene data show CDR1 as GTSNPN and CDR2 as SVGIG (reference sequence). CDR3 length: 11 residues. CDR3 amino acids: CASWWGREAFF. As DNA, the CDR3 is TGTGCCTCTTGGTGGGGCAGAGAAGCTTTCTTT. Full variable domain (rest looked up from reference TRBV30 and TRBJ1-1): SQTIHQWPATLVQPVGSPLSLECTVEGTSNPNLYWYRQAAGRGLQLLFYSVGIGQISSEVPQNLSASRPQDRQFILSSKKLLLSDSGFYLCASWWGREAFFGQGTRLTVV.

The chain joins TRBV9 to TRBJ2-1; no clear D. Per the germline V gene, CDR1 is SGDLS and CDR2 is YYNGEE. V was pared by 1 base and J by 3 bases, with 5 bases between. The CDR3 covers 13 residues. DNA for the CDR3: TGTGCCAGCAGCGTAAACGACTACAATGAGCAGTTCTTC. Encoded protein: CASSVNDYNEQFF.

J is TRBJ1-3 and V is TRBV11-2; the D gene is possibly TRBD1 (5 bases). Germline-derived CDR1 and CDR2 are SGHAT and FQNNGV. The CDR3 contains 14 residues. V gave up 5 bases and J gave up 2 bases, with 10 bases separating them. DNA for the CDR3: TGTGCCAGCAGCAACAGGAGAGCTGGAAACACCATATATTTT. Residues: CASSNRRAGNTIYF.

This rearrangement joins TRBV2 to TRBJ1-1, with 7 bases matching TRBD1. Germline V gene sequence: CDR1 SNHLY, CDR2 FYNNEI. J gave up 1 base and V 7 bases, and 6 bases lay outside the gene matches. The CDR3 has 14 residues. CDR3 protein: CASKGARTNTEAFF. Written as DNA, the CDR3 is TGTGCCAGCAAGGGGGCGCGAACGAACACTGAAGCTTTCTTT. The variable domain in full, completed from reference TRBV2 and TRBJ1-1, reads EPEVTQTPSHQVTQMGQEVILRCVPISNHLYFYWYRQILGQKVEFLVSFYNNEISEKSEIFDDQFSVERPDGSNFTLKIRSTKLEDSAMYFCASKGARTNTEAFFGQGTRLTVV.

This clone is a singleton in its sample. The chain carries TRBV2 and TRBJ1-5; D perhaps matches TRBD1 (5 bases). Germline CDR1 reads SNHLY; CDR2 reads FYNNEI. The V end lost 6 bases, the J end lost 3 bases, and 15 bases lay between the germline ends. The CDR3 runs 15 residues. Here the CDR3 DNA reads TGTGCCAGCAGGGTCGACAGACTAGACAATCAGCCCCAGCATTTT. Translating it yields CASRVDRLDNQPQHF.

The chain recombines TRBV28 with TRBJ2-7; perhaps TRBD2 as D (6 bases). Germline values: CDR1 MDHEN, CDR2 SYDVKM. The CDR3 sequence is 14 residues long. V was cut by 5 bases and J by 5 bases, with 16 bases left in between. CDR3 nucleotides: TGTGCCAGCAGTCGACCGGGACTTCAGGACGAGCAGTACTTC. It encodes CASSRPGLQDEQYF.

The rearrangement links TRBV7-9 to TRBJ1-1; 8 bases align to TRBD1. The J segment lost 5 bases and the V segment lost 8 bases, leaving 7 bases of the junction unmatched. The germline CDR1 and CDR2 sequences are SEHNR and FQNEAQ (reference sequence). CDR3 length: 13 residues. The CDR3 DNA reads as TGTGCCAGCTCTCGACAGGGGTGGACTGAAGCTTTCTTT. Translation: CASSRQGWTEAFF.

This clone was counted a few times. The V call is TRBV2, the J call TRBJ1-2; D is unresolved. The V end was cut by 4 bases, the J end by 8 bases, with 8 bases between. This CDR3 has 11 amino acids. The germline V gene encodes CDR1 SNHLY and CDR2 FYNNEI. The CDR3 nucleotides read TGTGCCAGCAGTGGGGTCGGAGGCTACACCTTC. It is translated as CASSGVGGYTF.

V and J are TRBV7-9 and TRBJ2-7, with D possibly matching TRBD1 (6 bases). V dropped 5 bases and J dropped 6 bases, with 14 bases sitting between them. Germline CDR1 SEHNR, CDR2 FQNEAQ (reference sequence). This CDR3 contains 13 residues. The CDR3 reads CASSPRGQVEQYF. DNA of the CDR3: TGTGCCAGCAGCCCCAGGGGACAAGTCGAGCAGTACTTC.

The CDR3 DNA sequence: TGTGCCAGCAGTTTTTGGGCACAGGGGGCGGTCGAGCAGTACTTC. This sequence encodes CASSFWAQGAVEQYF. The gene calls are TRBV27 and TRBJ2-7; 9 bases line up with TRBD1. The CDR3 contains 15 residues. J lost 6 bases, V lost 3 bases, and 9 bases had no gene match. CDR1 and CDR2 from the germline V gene are MNHEY and SMNVEV (reference sequence).

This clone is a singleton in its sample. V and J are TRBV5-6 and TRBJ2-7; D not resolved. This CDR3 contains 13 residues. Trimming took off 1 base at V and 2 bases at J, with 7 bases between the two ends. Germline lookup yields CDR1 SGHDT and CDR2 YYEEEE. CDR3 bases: TGTGCCAGCAGCTTGCAGGCAACCTACGAGCAGTACTTC. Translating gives CASSLQATYEQYF. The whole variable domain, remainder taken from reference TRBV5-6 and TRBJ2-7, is DAGVTQSPTHLIKTRGQQVTLRCSPKSGHDTVSWYQQALGQGPQFIFQYYEEEERQRGNFPDRFSGHQFPNYSSELNVNALLLGDSALYLCASSLQATYEQYFGPGTRLTVT.

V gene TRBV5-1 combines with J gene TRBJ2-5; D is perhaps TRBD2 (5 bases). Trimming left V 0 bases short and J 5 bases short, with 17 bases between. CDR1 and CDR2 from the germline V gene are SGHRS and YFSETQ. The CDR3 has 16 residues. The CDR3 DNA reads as TGCGCCAGCAGCTTGGATCTCGGGGTCTCTCGGGAGACCCAGTACTTC. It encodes CASSLDLGVSRETQYF.